The sequence of this T cell receptor beta chain was determined in a study of T cell clonality in common variable immunodeficiency. Findings of the study overall: CVID subjects shared fewer TCRbeta clones than healthy controls did. In common variable immunodeficiency, TCR beta chains reportedly carried fewer deletions and N-nucleotide insertions. The cause of increased CVID clonality remains unclear without subpopulation sequencing.

This clone was recorded at least ten times. Its antigen is unidentified. The CDR3 end is not reached by the read, which stops 3 residues before it; the germline J gene fills it in. Data came from immunoSEQ multiplex PCR; TCRdb stores just in-frame clones and leaves some out. This repertoire holds tens of thousands of clones, and none appear only once. Aged roughly 9 to 64 years, CVID subjects averaged around 43 years old. CVID subjects were neither ill nor on immunomodulatory or immunosuppressive medication at sampling. Germline V lookup: CDR1 PRHDT, CDR2 FYEKMQ (reference sequence). V lost 4 bases, J lost 4 bases, and 6 bases stayed unmatched. The CDR3 runs to 16 residues.

V gene TRBV13 combines with J gene TRBJ2-1, with 11 bases fitting TRBD2. The sequenced material came from peripheral blood mononuclear cells. The TCR sequence derives from a human donor with common variable immunodeficiency. The covered CDR3 bases are TGTGCCAGCAGCTCGTCTAGCGGGAGGAATTACAATGAG. Residues: CASSSSSGRNYNE. The CDR3 in full is CASSSSSGRNYNEQFF.